This T cell receptor (beta chain) comes out of a study of T-cell reconstitution after alpha-beta-depleted transplantation in children. Germline CDR1 is SGHTA and CDR2 is FQGTGA. This CDR3 contains 15 residues. Between the trimmed V and J ends, which lost 0 bases and 6 bases, there was a span of 13 bases. Preparation of the TCRbeta library involved a method that used unique molecular identifiers. Each CDR3 protein is one row after TCRdb ran MiXCR on the PCR reads. The top ten hold about 5% of the sample, which has around 410,000 distinct CDR3 sequences, about 11% seen once. This clonotype was counted between two and nine times.

The sequence derives from a human donor who donated a stem cell graft to a child with acute myeloid leukemia. The specimen comprised PBMCs from the stem cell graft donor, sampled from the stem cell graft. This rearrangement joins TRBV7-3 to TRBJ2-3; D is perhaps TRBD1 or TRBD2 (5 bases each). CDR3 bases: TGTGCCAGCAGCTTAACTGGGACCCCGCCGGATACGCAGTATTTT. Protein product: CASSLTGTPPDTQYF.